This record concerns one TCR beta chain sequence. Only in-frame clones appear in the TCRdb table, and some are missing; sequencing was by immunoSEQ multiplex PCR. Among about 200,000 clones, 65% to 85% were seen once, and the ten largest hold approximately 3%. This CDR3 contains 14 residues. Germline V gene sequence: CDR1 SGDLS, CDR2 YYNGEE. V shed 5 bases and J 5 bases; nucleotides not matched to a gene: 4. The data are from a study of blood T cell repertoires in COVID-19. During the 2 weeks before they entered the study, exposed participants had met someone with a PCR-confirmed or clinician-diagnosed COVID-19 case.

The chain carries TRBV9 and TRBJ1-6; TRBD1 matches at 7 bases. Sequencing was carried out using PBMCs or T cells enriched from blood (not recorded which). The source is a woman aged 30 to 39 who had been exposed to COVID-19. CDR3 bases: TGTGCCAGCAGGCGGGACAGAGATAATTCACCCCTCCACTTT. It encodes CASRRDRDNSPLHF.